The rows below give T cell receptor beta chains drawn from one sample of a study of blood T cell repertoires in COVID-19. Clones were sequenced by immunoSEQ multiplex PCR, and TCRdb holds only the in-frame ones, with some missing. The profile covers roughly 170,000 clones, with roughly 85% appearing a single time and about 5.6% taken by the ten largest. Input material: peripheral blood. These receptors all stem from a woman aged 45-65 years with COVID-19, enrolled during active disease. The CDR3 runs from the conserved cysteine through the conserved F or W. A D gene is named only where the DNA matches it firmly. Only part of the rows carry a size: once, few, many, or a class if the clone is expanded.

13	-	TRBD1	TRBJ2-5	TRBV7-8	CASSLDRAETQYF	TGTGCCAGCAGCCTCGACAGGGCTGAGACCCAGTACTTC
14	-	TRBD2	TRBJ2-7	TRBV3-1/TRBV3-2	CASSQGTSGGKQYF	TGTGCCAGCAGCCAAGGGACTAGCGGGGGTAAGCAGTACTTC
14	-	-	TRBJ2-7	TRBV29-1	CSVGSGTYPYEQYF	TGCAGCGTGGGGTCCGGGACATACCCCTACGAGCAGTACTTC
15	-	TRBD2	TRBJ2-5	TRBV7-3	CASSLNGGAEETQYF	TGTGCCAGCAGCTTAAACGGGGGGGCTGAAGAGACCCAGTACTTC
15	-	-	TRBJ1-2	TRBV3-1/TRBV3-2	CASSFRTGSYYGYTF	TGTGCCAGCAGCTTCAGAACGGGGTCTTACTATGGCTACACCTTC
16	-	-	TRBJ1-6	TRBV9	CASSVGSGATLSPLHF	TGTGCCAGCAGCGTAGGGTCAGGGGCAACTCTCTCACCCCTCCACTTT
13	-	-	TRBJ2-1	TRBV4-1	CASSQVSQNEQFF	TGCGCCAGCAGCCAAGTGAGTCAAAATGAGCAGTTCTTC
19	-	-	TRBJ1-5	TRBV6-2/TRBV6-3	CASSYSTGWGGLSNQPQHF	TGTGCCAGCAGTTATTCGACGGGCTGGGGGGGGCTGAGCAATCAGCCCCAGCATTTT
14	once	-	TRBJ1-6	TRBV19	CASSIARKHSPLHF	TGTGCCAGTAGTATTGCCCGTAAGCATTCACCCCTCCACTTT
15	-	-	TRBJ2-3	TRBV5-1	CASSLTGLLTDTQYF	TGCGCCAGCAGCTTGACGGGACTCCTCACAGATACGCAGTATTTT
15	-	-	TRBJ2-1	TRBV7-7	CASSTGHANYNEQFF	TGTGCCAGCAGCACAGGACACGCCAACTACAATGAGCAGTTCTTC
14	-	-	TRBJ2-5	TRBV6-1	CASSEGNLRETQYF	TGTGCCAGCAGTGAAGGGAATTTGCGGGAGACCCAGTACTTC
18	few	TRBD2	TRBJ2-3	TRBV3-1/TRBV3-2	CASSQTTSGGAVADTQYF	TGTGCCAGCAGCCAGACGACTAGCGGGGGGGCCGTGGCAGATACGCAGTATTTT
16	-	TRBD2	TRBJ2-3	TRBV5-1	CASRPTSGGSTDTQYF	TGCGCCAGCAGACCGACTAGCGGGGGGAGCACAGATACGCAGTATTTT
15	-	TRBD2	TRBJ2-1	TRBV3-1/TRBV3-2	CASSPSGTRHNEQFF	TGTGCCAGCAGCCCATCCGGGACTAGACACAATGAGCAGTTCTTC
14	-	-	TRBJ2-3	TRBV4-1	CASSQNLLRDTQYF	TGCGCCAGCAGCCAAAACCTTCTGAGAGATACGCAGTATTTT
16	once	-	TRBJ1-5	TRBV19	CASSIGTHYSNQPQHF	TGTGCCAGTAGTATAGGGACACATTATAGCAATCAGCCCCAGCATTTT
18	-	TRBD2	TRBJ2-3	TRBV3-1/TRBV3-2	CASSQDRASGGPTDTQYF	TGTGCCAGCAGCCAAGACCGGGCTAGCGGGGGGCCCACAGATACGCAGTATTTT
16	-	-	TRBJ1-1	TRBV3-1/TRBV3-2	CASSPRGQRMNTEAFF	TGTGCCAGCAGCCCGAGAGGACAGCGGATGAACACTGAAGCTTTCTTT
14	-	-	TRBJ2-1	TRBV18	CASSPRGDGNEQFF	TGTGCCAGCTCACCACGGGGGGACGGGAATGAGCAGTTCTTC
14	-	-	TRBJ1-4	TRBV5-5	CASSLDRTNEKLFF	TGTGCCAGCAGCTTGGATCGGACTAATGAAAAACTGTTTTTT
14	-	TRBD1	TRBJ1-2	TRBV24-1	CATSDPDRVHGYTF	TGTGCCACCAGTGACCCTGACAGGGTCCATGGCTACACCTTC
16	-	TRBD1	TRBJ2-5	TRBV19	CASSIPRQGARETQYF	TGTGCCAGTAGTATTCCTCGACAGGGGGCGCGAGAGACCCAGTACTTC
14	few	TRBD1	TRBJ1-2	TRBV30	CAWRPGQGNYGYTF	TGTGCCTGGAGGCCCGGACAGGGGAACTATGGCTACACCTTC
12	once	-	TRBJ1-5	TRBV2	CASSSGNQPQHF	TGTGCCAGCAGCAGCGGCAATCAGCCCCAGCATTTT
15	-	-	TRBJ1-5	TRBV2	CASSEGRAHNQPQHF	TGTGCCAGCAGTGAAGGCAGGGCCCACAATCAGCCCCAGCATTTT
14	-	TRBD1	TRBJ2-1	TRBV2	CASSPRTGWDEQFF	TGTGCCAGCAGCCCAAGGACAGGGTGGGATGAGCAGTTCTTC
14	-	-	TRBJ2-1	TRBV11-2	CASSLESSYNEQFF	TGTGCCAGCTCCCTGGAGAGCTCCTACAATGAGCAGTTCTTC
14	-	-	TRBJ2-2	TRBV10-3	CAIGSEGNTGELFF	TGTGCCATCGGTTCGGAGGGGAACACCGGGGAGCTGTTTTTT
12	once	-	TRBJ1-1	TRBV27	CASSADSYEAFF	TGTGCCAGCAGTGCGGACAGCTATGAAGCTTTCTTT
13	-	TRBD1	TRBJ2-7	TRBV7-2	CASSTRQGYEQYF	TGTGCCAGCAGCACCCGACAGGGGTACGAGCAGTACTTC
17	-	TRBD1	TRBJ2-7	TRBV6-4	CASWAGDRATGYYEQYF	TGTGCCAGTTGGGCTGGGGACAGGGCGACCGGCTACTACGAGCAGTACTTC
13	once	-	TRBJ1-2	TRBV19	CASSIGTPYGYTF	TGTGCCAGTAGTATTGGGACACCCTATGGCTACACCTTC
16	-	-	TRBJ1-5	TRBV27	CASSLSAGFGNQPQHF	TGTGCCAGCAGTTTATCGGCGGGGTTTGGCAATCAGCCCCAGCATTTT
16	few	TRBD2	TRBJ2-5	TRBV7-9	CASSFKAGGLVETQYF	TGTGCCAGCAGCTTTAAGGCGGGGGGCTTGGTGGAGACCCAGTACTTC
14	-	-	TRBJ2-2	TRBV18	CASSADYYTGELFF	TGTGCCAGCTCAGCTGACTACTACACCGGGGAGCTGTTTTTT
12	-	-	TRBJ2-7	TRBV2	CASSEVVYEQYF	TGTGCCAGCAGTGAAGTAGTCTACGAGCAGTACTTC
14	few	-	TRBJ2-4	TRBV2	CASSERSGKNIQYF	TGTGCCAGCAGTGAAAGGTCGGGCAAAAACATTCAGTACTTC
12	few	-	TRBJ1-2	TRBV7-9	CASSSGLYGYTF	TGTGCCAGCAGCTCCGGACTCTATGGCTACACCTTC
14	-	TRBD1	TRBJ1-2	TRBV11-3	CASSPGTGDYGYTF	TGTGCCAGCAGCCCCGGGACAGGTGACTATGGCTACACCTTC
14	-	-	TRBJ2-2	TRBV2	CASSEGTNLGELFF	TGTGCCAGCAGTGAAGGCACTAACCTCGGGGAGCTGTTTTTT
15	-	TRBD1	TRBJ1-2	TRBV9	CASSETMGTGSGYTF	TGTGCCAGCAGCGAAACCATGGGGACAGGCTCTGGCTACACCTTC
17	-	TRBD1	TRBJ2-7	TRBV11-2	CASSLRPGQGGTYEQYF	TGTGCCAGCAGCCTCAGACCGGGACAGGGGGGAACCTACGAGCAGTACTTC
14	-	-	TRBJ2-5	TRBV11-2	CASSLDYLAATQYF	TGTGCCAGCAGCCTAGACTACCTCGCGGCGACCCAGTACTTC
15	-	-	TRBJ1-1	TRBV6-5	CASIGSHQTGTEAFF	TGTGCCAGCATTGGATCACACCAAACGGGGACTGAAGCTTTCTTT
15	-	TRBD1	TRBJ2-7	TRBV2	CASSETGTGLDEQYF	TGTGCCAGCAGTGAGACCGGGACAGGGCTCGACGAGCAGTACTTC
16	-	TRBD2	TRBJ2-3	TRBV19	CASSTSGPTNTDTQYF	TGTGCCAGTAGTACTAGCGGGCCAACAAACACAGATACGCAGTATTTT
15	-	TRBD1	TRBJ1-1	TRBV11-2	CASSPGTGGGTEAFF	TGTGCCAGCAGCCCGGGGACAGGGGGCGGAACTGAAGCTTTCTTT
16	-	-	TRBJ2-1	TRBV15	CATSSDTGSSYNEQFF	TGTGCCACCAGCTCAGATACAGGTTCCTCCTACAATGAGCAGTTCTTC
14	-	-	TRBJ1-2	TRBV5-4	CASSLEGVGYGYTF	TGTGCCAGCAGCTTGGAGGGGGTAGGCTATGGCTACACCTTC
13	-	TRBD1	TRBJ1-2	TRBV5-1	CASSLGGQTGYTF	TGCGCCAGCAGCTTGGGGGGACAGACCGGCTACACCTTC
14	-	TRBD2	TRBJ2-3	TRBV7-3	CASSPTGGTDTQYF	TGTGCCAGCAGCCCAACGGGGGGGACAGATACGCAGTATTTT
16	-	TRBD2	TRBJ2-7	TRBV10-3	CAISEPERGLTYEQYF	TGTGCCATCAGTGAGCCCGAGCGGGGGCTGACCTACGAGCAGTACTTC
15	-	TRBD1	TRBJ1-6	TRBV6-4	CASSAGGTTGSPLHF	TGTGCCAGCAGTGCGGGGGGGACGACAGGGTCACCCCTCCACTTT
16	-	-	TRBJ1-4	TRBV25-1	CASSKWGLATNEKLFF	TGTGCCAGCAGTAAATGGGGCCTTGCAACTAATGAAAAACTGTTTTTT
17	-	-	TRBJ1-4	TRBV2	CASSLTRVRATNEKLFF	TGTGCCAGCAGTTTAACCAGGGTCCGTGCAACTAATGAAAAACTGTTTTTT
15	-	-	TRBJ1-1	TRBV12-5	CASGLVTGRNTEAFF	TGTGCTAGTGGTTTGGTAACCGGGAGGAACACTGAAGCTTTCTTT
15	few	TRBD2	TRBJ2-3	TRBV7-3	CASRPTSASTDTQYF	TGTGCCAGCAGACCGACTAGCGCTAGCACAGATACGCAGTATTTT
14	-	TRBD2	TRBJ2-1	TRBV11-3	CASSKRGGGDEQFF	TGTGCCAGCAGCAAGCGGGGGGGCGGAGATGAGCAGTTCTTC
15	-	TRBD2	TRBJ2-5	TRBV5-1	CASKGSGGNQETQYF	TGCGCCAGCAAGGGTAGCGGGGGGAACCAAGAGACCCAGTACTTC